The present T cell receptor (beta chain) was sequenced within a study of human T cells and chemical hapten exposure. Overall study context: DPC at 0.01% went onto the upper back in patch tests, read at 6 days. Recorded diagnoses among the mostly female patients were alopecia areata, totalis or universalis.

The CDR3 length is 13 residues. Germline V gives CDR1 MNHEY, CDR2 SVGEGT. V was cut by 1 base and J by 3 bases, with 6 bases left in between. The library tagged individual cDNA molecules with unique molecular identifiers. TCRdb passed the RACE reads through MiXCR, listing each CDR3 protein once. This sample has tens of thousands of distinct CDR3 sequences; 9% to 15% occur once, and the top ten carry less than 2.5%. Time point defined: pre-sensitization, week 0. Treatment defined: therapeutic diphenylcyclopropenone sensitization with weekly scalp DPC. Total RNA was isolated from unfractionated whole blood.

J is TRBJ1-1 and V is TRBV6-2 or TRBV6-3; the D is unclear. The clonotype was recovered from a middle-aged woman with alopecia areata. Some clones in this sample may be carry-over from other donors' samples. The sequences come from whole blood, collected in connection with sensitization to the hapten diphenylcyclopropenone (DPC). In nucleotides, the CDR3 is TGTGCCAGCAGTTACTGGCGGGACACTGAAGCTTTCTTT. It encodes CASSYWRDTEAFF.